A selection of T cell receptor beta chains follows, all from one sample in a study of blood T cells in healthy people across ages. TCRdb passed the 5' RACE reads through MiXCR, listing each CDR3 protein once. The sample carries 950,000 to 1,200,000 distinct CDR3 sequences, more than 30% recorded once. Material: blood. The source is a man aged 18 to 30 in good health. The CDR3 runs from the conserved cysteine through the conserved F or W. D genes are given only for firm matches. Expanded clones are given a class, and other clones once, few, many or no size at all.

D gene: .
J gene: TRBJ1-4
clone size: .
V gene: TRBV4-2
CDR3 DNA: TGTGCCAGCAGCCTCGCAAACCGACAGAATGAAAAACTGTTTTTT
CDR3 protein: CASSLANRQNEKLFF

D gene: .
J gene: TRBJ1-2
clone size: few
V gene: TRBV27
CDR3 DNA: TGTGCCAGCAGTTTTGTTAGGGGGGAGCTGGGATATGGCTACACCTTC
CDR3 protein: CASSFVRGELGYGYTF

D gene: .
J gene: TRBJ2-5
clone size: few
V gene: TRBV2
CDR3 DNA: TGTGCCAGCAGTGTTATTGTGGAAGAGACCCAGTACTTC
CDR3 protein: CASSVIVEETQYF

D gene: .
J gene: TRBJ1-2
clone size: few
V gene: TRBV6-5
CDR3 DNA: TGTGCCAGCAGGCCCGACCGGGAGCCCTATGGCTACACCTTC
CDR3 protein: CASRPDREPYGYTF

D gene: .
J gene: TRBJ2-5
clone size: .
V gene: TRBV18
CDR3 DNA: TGTGCCAGCTCACCAGAGGGAAGGAATGGAGAGACCCAGTACTTC
CDR3 protein: CASSPEGRNGETQYF

D gene: .
J gene: TRBJ1-1
clone size: once
V gene: TRBV20-1
CDR3 DNA: TGCAGTGCTAGAGCGGGGGAGGTAAGCACTGAAGCTTTCTTT
CDR3 protein: CSARAGEVSTEAFF

D gene: .
J gene: TRBJ1-5
clone size: few
V gene: TRBV4-2
CDR3 DNA: TGTGCCAGCAGCCAAGATGGGGCGGGGGCAAGGCATTTT
CDR3 protein: CASSQDGAGARHF

D gene: .
J gene: TRBJ2-2
clone size: once
V gene: TRBV28
CDR3 DNA: TGTGCCAGCAGTATAACCGGGACGACCGGGGAGCTGTTTTTT
CDR3 protein: CASSITGTTGELFF

D gene: .
J gene: TRBJ1-2
clone size: many
V gene: TRBV27
CDR3 DNA: TGTGCCAGCAGTTTGAAAATGGGCTATGGCTACACCTTC
CDR3 protein: CASSLKMGYGYTF

D gene: TRBD2
J gene: TRBJ2-7
clone size: few
V gene: TRBV5-1
CDR3 DNA: TGCGCCAGCAGCTTGTGGCTAGCGGGGGAGAGCTCCTACGAGCAGTACTTC
CDR3 protein: CASSLWLAGESSYEQYF

D gene: .
J gene: TRBJ2-1
clone size: .
V gene: TRBV7-8
CDR3 DNA: TGTGCCAGCAGCTTCACAGGGGGGGTTAATGAGCAGTTCTTC
CDR3 protein: CASSFTGGVNEQFF

D gene: .
J gene: TRBJ2-2
clone size: few
V gene: TRBV6-2/TRBV6-3
CDR3 DNA: TGTGCCAGCGGGGTCACCGGGGAGCTGTTTTTT
CDR3 protein: CASGVTGELFF

D gene: TRBD1
J gene: TRBJ2-3
clone size: .
V gene: TRBV6-1
CDR3 DNA: TGTGCCAGCAGCCCGGGACAGGGGGCGATATCTACTCCCACAGATACGCAGTATTTT
CDR3 protein: CASSPGQGAISTPTDTQYF

D gene: .
J gene: TRBJ2-2
clone size: few
V gene: TRBV7-2
CDR3 DNA: TGTGCCAGCAGTGCCAGGGGGAACACCGGGGAGCTGTTTTTT
CDR3 protein: CASSARGNTGELFF

D gene: TRBD1
J gene: TRBJ2-3
clone size: few
V gene: TRBV6-2/TRBV6-3
CDR3 DNA: TGTGCCAGCAGTTACCTGGGACAGGGGCTAGATACGCAGTATTTT
CDR3 protein: CASSYLGQGLDTQYF

D gene: .
J gene: TRBJ1-2
clone size: .
V gene: TRBV20-1
CDR3 DNA: TGCAGTGCTAGACCGAGGGGGGCTTCTGGCTACACCTTC
CDR3 protein: CSARPRGASGYTF

D gene: TRBD1
J gene: TRBJ1-2
clone size: .
V gene: TRBV4-3
CDR3 DNA: TGCGCCAGCAGCCAAGATGTGGGGACAGCCTCTATGGGCTACACCTTC
CDR3 protein: CASSQDVGTASMGYTF

D gene: TRBD1
J gene: TRBJ2-1
clone size: .
V gene: TRBV9
CDR3 DNA: TGTGCCTGCAGCGAAACCGGGACAGTGTACAATGAGCAGTTCTTC
CDR3 protein: CACSETGTVYNEQFF

D gene: .
J gene: TRBJ1-1
clone size: .
V gene: TRBV10-3
CDR3 DNA: TGTGCCTCACGACCGCCCGGGGGGGGGAACACTGAAGCTTTCTTT
CDR3 protein: CASRPPGGGNTEAFF

D gene: .
J gene: TRBJ1-1
clone size: .
V gene: TRBV5-1
CDR3 DNA: TGCGCCAGCAGATTGGCCCCCGGGCAGAACACTGAAGCTTTCTTT
CDR3 protein: CASRLAPGQNTEAFF

D gene: TRBD1
J gene: TRBJ2-1
clone size: .
V gene: TRBV18
CDR3 DNA: TGTGCCAGCTCACCGGTCAGGGGGCTTGGCGCCTACAATGAGCAGTTCTTC
CDR3 protein: CASSPVRGLGAYNEQFF

D gene: TRBD2
J gene: TRBJ2-7
clone size: .
V gene: TRBV3-1
CDR3 DNA: TGTACCAGCAGGAAAGGACTAGCGGACTCCTACGAGCAGTACTTC
CDR3 protein: CTSRKGLADSYEQYF

D gene: .
J gene: TRBJ1-5
clone size: .
V gene: TRBV9
CDR3 DNA: TGTGCCAGCAGCGGGGACCTTGGCAATCAGCCCCAGCATTTT
CDR3 protein: CASSGDLGNQPQHF

D gene: .
J gene: TRBJ1-2
clone size: few
V gene: TRBV10-3
CDR3 DNA: TGTGCCAGCTCCGAGGGGGGCAAAGATGGCTACACCTTC
CDR3 protein: CASSEGGKDGYTF

D gene: .
J gene: TRBJ2-2
clone size: .
V gene: TRBV7-9
CDR3 DNA: TGTGCGCAGAACACCGGGGAGCTGTTTTTT
CDR3 protein: CAQNTGELFF

D gene: .
J gene: TRBJ2-1
clone size: .
V gene: TRBV13
CDR3 DNA: TGTGCCAGCAGCTTTGGTCTTCGGGTCGGCAAGGGGAGGAATGAGCAGTTCTTC
CDR3 protein: CASSFGLRVGKGRNEQFF

D gene: .
J gene: TRBJ1-2
clone size: .
V gene: TRBV7-9
CDR3 DNA: TGTGCCAGCAGCTCCGGACGAAGGGTAAGACGCGGCTACACCTTC
CDR3 protein: CASSSGRRVRRGYTF

D gene: TRBD1
J gene: TRBJ2-5
clone size: .
V gene: TRBV12-3/TRBV12-4
CDR3 DNA: TGTGCCAGCAGTTGGGCCCCGACAGGGGGCGAGACCCAGTACTTC
CDR3 protein: CASSWAPTGGETQYF

D gene: .
J gene: TRBJ2-7
clone size: many
V gene: TRBV28
CDR3 DNA: TGTGCCAGCAGTCAGATCAGGGGCAGCACCGAGCAGTACTTC
CDR3 protein: CASSQIRGSTEQYF

D gene: .
J gene: TRBJ2-5
clone size: .
V gene: TRBV29-1
CDR3 DNA: TGCAGCGTTGTCCAGGGGCAAGAGACCCAGTACTTC
CDR3 protein: CSVVQGQETQYF

D gene: .
J gene: TRBJ2-5
clone size: .
V gene: TRBV6-2/TRBV6-3
CDR3 DNA: TGTGCCAGCAGTGTGAGGCAGAACTCCTACGAGCGGTACTTC
CDR3 protein: CASSVRQNSYERYF

D gene: .
J gene: TRBJ1-5
clone size: .
V gene: TRBV6-6
CDR3 DNA: TGTGCCAGCAGCCCTCATGGACTAAATAGCAATCAGCCCCAGCATTTT
CDR3 protein: CASSPHGLNSNQPQHF